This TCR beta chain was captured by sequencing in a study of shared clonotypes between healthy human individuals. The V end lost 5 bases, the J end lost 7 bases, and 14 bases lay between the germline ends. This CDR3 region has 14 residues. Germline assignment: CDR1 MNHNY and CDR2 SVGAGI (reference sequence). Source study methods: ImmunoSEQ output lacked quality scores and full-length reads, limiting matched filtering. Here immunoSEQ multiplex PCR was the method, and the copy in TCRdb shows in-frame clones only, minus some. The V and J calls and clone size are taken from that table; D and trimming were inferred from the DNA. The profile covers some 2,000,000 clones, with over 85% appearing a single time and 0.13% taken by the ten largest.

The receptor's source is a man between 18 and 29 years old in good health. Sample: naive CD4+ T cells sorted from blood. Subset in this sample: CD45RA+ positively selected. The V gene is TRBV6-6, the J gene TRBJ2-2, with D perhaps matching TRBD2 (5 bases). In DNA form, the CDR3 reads TGTGCCAGCAGTCCGCAGACTATGAGCGGGGAGCTGTTTTTT. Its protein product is CASSPQTMSGELFF.